This T cell receptor beta chain stems from a study of T cell clusters in autoimmune cytopenias. Overall study results and limits: Comparing secondary cytopenia with chronic lymphocytic leukemia showed no cluster-lack signature, apparently masked by lymphoma repertoire. TRB repertoire shifts in secondary cytopenia and chronic lymphocytic leukemia mostly reflected lymphoma, not autoimmunity.

Multiplex touch-down PCR amplified TRB using TRB-A and TRB-B pools in one tube. TCRdb re-analyzed the multiplex PCR reads; it lists each CDR3 protein once, without DNA. Its table records roughly 1,100 distinct CDR3 sequences. Each sample's input was approximately 0.25 ug genomic DNA, some 38,000 genome equivalents. Germline V gene data show CDR1 as MDHEN and CDR2 as SYDVKM. This CDR3 region has 13 residues. Regarding this clonotype: Its target is not known.

The V gene is TRBV28, the J gene TRBJ2-1; no DNA is available, so the TRBD2 call from TCRdb remains unchecked. The source is a human donor with an autoimmune cytopenia or autoimmune hepatitis (not recorded which). Specimen: peripheral blood. The CDR3 reads CASSLGTSGEQFF.